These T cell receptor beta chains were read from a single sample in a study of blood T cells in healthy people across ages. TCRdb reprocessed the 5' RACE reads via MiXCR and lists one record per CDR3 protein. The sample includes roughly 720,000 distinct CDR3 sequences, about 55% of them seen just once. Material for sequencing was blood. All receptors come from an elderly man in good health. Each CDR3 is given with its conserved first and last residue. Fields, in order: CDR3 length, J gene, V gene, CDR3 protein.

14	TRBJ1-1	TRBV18	CASSQFGGVTEAFF
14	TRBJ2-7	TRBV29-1	CSVARTGRSYEQYF
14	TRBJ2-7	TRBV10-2	CASSELGLYYEQYF
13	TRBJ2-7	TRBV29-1	CSVAGQGIYEQYF
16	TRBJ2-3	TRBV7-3	CASGDLSSGNADTQYF
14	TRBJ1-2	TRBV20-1	CSAYGNGGAYGYTF
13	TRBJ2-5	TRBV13	CASSSRAEETQYF
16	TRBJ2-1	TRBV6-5	CASSPSPGLNYNEQFF
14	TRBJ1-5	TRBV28	CASSRRRSNQPQHF
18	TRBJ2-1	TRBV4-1	CASSLLQYGGGGYNEQFF
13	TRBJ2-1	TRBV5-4	CASSFYSGGEQFF
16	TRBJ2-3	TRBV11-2	CASIPGLAGENRYAYF
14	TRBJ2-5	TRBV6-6	CASSYDQARETQYF
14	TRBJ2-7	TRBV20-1	CSARDSGTVYEQYF
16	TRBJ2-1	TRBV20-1	CSATSPGLAGGNEQFF
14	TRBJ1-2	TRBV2	CASSLTGGARGYTF
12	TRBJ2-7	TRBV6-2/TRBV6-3	CASRRLSYEQYF
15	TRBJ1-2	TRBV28	CASSCVTRVGGGYTF
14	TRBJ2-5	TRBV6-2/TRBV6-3	CASSYSLMGETQYF
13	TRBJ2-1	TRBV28	CASSFSPIPEQFF
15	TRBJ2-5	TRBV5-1	CASSEEGLAGSEQYF
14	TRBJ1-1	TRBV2	CASRGYGVNTEAFF
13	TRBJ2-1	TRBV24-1	CATSHGLAGQQFF
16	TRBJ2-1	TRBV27	CASSSYGLGSYNEQFF
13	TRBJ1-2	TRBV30	CAWRGTGGAGYTF
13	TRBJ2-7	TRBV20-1	CSATPGQTYEQYF
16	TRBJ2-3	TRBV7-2	CASSLAVALGTDTQYF